The following is a T cell receptor beta chain sequence with its context. These data come from a study of blood T cell repertoires in COVID-19. On the study more broadly: There were acute and convalescent COVID-19 samples, and they came from the United States, Italy and Spain. PBMCs, B-cell-depleted T cells, or T cells provided the cDNA or gDNA that made up the material.

With 3 bases clipped from V and 6 bases from J, the junction kept 13 bases outside the gene matches. Germline V gene data show CDR1 as SGHRS and CDR2 as YFSETQ. The CDR3 contains 16 residues. Per the authors' pipeline: Quantification of nucleated cells was approximated via reference gene primer amplification. Repertoires were generated with immunoSEQ multiplex PCR, while TCRdb's copy carries only in-frame clones and drops some. That table gives V, J and clone size, and the DNA gave D and trimming. The sample yields about 140,000 clones, about nine tenths seen once. Sequenced sample: peripheral blood. The source is a woman aged 80 or over with acute or convalescent COVID-19. This chain joins TRBV5-1 and TRBJ2-5, with 8 positions matching TRBD1. The CDR3 is CASSSYLGQGGQTQYF. The CDR3 DNA sequence: TGCGCCAGCAGCTCGTACCTCGGACAGGGCGGACAGACCCAGTACTTC.